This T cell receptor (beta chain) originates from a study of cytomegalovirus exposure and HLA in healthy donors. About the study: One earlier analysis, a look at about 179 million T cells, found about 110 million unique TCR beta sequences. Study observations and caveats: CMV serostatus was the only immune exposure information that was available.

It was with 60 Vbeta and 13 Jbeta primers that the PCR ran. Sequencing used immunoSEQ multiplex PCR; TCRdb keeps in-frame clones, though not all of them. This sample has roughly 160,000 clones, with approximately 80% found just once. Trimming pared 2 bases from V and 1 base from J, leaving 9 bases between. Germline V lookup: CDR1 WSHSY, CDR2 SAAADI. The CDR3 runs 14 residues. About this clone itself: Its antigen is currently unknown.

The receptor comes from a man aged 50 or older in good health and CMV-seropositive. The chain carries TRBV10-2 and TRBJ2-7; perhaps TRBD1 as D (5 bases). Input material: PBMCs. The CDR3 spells CASSEAGWSYEQYF. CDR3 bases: TGCGCCAGCAGTGAGGCAGGGTGGTCCTACGAGCAGTACTTC.